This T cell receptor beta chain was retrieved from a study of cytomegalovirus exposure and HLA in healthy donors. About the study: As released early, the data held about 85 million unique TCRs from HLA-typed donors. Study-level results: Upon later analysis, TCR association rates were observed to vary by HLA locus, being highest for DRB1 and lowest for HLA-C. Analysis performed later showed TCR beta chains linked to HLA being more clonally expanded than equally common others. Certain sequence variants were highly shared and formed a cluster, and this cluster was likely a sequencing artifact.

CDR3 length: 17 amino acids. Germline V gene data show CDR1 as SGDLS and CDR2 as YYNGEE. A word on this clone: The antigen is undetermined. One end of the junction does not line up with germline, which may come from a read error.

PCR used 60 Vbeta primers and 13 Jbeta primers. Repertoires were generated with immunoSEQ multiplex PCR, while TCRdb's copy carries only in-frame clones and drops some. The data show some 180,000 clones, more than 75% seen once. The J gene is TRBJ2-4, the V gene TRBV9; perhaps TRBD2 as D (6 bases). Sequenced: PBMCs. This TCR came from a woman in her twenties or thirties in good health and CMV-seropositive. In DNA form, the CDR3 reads TGTGCCAGCAGCGTAGGCCCGGTGGGAAAGGAGGGAAACAGTCAGTACTTC. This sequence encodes CASSVGPVGKEGNSQYF.